This T cell receptor (beta chain) was captured by sequencing in a study of blood T cell repertoires in COVID-19. Looking at the study overall: The study drew acute and convalescent COVID-19 samples from the United States, Italy and Spain.

TCRdb's copy holds only in-frame clones and misses some; the assay was immunoSEQ multiplex PCR. In the table there are approximately 170,000 clones, about 83% of which are singletons. This clone has just one count. The CDR3 extends over 11 amino acids. Trimming pared 4 bases from V and 6 bases from J, leaving 5 bases between. Per the germline V gene, CDR1 is KGHSH and CDR2 is LQKENI. V gene TRBV18 combines with J gene TRBJ2-3, with D possibly TRBD1 on 5 matching bases. The sequencing sample was made of peripheral blood. This receptor was identified in a man aged 65 to 79 who had recovered from COVID-19. The CDR3 region has the DNA TGTGCCAGCTCACAGGGGGATACGCAGTATTTT. It yields the protein CASSQGDTQYF. The full variable domain, completed using reference TRBV18 and TRBJ2-3, is NAGVMQNPRHLVRRRGQEARLRCSPMKGHSHVYWYRQLPEEGLKFMVYLQKENIIDESGMPKERFSAEFPKEGPSILRIQQVVRGDSAAYFCASSQGDTQYFGPGTRLTVL.